The clone carrying this TCR beta chain has more than one count but fewer than ten. The antigen is unknown. The sample comes from a study of T cells after yellow fever vaccination. General study findings and limits: It was a small share of clonotypes that appeared in both CD4 and CD8 compartments.

Using its own MiXCR run on the 5' RACE reads, TCRdb lists one record per CDR3 protein. The sample lists hundreds of thousands of distinct CDR3 sequences; 8.7% were seen once. CDR1 and CDR2 (germline): LGHNA, YNFKEQ. Deletions cut 1 base from V and 3 bases from J, with 9 bases between. The CDR3 contains 14 residues. This sequence was found in a man aged 18 to 29 who received the YFV17D yellow fever vaccine. This material consisted of PBMCs, taken on the day of the first yellow fever vaccination. The chain uses TRBV4-2 and TRBJ1-2; D is ambiguous. In nucleotides, the CDR3 is TGTGCCAGCAGCCAAGCCAGCCGGGACTATGGCTACACCTTC. The encoded protein is CASSQASRDYGYTF.